This is a list of T cell receptor beta chains from one sample in a study of long-term antiretroviral therapy in people with HIV. The repertoire was sequenced with immunoSEQ multiplex PCR; TCRdb's copy has only in-frame clones and lacks some. In the table there are around 13,000 clones, approximately 90% of which are singletons. The material was unsorted PBMCs, obtained 2.1 years after starting antiretroviral therapy. The receptors here all came from a woman aged 40-49 years with HIV. The CDR3 runs from the conserved cysteine through the conserved F or W. A D gene is named only where the DNA matches it firmly.

j_gene	d_gene	v_gene	CDR3aa
TRBJ1-2	TRBD1	TRBV27	CASRGDSLNYGYTF
TRBJ1-3	TRBD1	TRBV7-3	CASSLGTGYAGNTIYF
TRBJ2-7	NA	TRBV6-1	CASSEFVAGEGYEQYF
TRBJ2-2	TRBD1	TRBV29-1	CSVVEGGDTGELFF
TRBJ1-6	NA	TRBV2	CASYLQRVNNSPLHF
TRBJ2-3	NA	TRBV5-1	CASSLGIGDTDTQYF
TRBJ1-5	NA	TRBV7-2	CASSLEQGVEPQHF
TRBJ2-7	NA	TRBV7-9	CASSAPGLLPYEQYF
TRBJ2-7	NA	TRBV7-9	CASSLGANTYEQYF
TRBJ1-2	TRBD1	TRBV10-3	CAITWDRGKGGYTF
TRBJ1-1	NA	TRBV7-9	CASSLVAGRNTEAFF
TRBJ2-3	NA	TRBV30	CAWSGGIWGITDTQYF
TRBJ2-1	NA	TRBV7-2	CASSLTTYNEQFF
TRBJ2-2	TRBD1	TRBV19	CASSRTGVGDTGELFF
TRBJ2-7	NA	TRBV7-2	CASSLDPVTYEQYF
TRBJ2-3	NA	TRBV30	CAWGQDGASTDTQYF
NA	NA	TRBV2	CASVRDSYEQYF
TRBJ2-3	TRBD1	TRBV27	CASSGRDRGRVDTQYF
TRBJ1-5	TRBD1	TRBV18	CASSPPVDRGGNQPQHF
TRBJ2-5	NA	TRBV5-1	CASSLAGTPQETQYF
TRBJ2-3	NA	TRBV5-4	CASSLGLENTQYF
TRBJ2-7	NA	TRBV7-9	CASSRQKGDEQYF
TRBJ1-3	TRBD1	TRBV7-2	CASSTSAGQLSSGNTIYF
TRBJ2-7	TRBD2	TRBV12-5	CASGLRVAGGLSYEQYF
TRBJ1-2	TRBD1	TRBV5-1	CASSLVGQGYGYTF
TRBJ1-1	NA	TRBV7-2	CASSLGVGEAFF
TRBJ1-1	NA	TRBV5-5	CASSLDAGNTEAFF